Below are 25 T cell receptor beta chains sequenced from a single sample in a study of blood T cell repertoires in COVID-19. The table came from immunoSEQ multiplex PCR; TCRdb's copy has only in-frame clones and leaves some out. The sample records roughly 230,000 clones, roughly four fifths being singletons. Sample: peripheral blood. These receptor sequences come from a man aged 45 to 65 with active or convalescent COVID-19.

This chain joins TRBV7-9 and TRBJ1-3; a possible D gene is TRBD1 (5 bases). Germline CDR1 reads SEHNR; CDR2 reads FQNEAQ (reference sequence). Trimming shortened V by 4 bases and J by 2 bases, and 18 bases separated the two germline ends. This CDR3 comprises 17 residues. CDR3 coding DNA: TGTGCCAGCAGCTCCCCTTTGGGGGGGGTGACTGGAAACACCATATATTTT. Residues: CASSSPLGGVTGNTIYF.

This clone was observed a handful of times. Here the CDR3 DNA reads TGTGCCAGCAGGCAACAGGGTTACGAGCAGTACTTC. This sequence encodes CASRQQGYEQYF. The chain carries TRBV12-3 or TRBV12-4 and TRBJ2-7; D might be TRBD1 (6 bases). This CDR3 spans 12 amino acids. V lost 6 bases and J lost 4, with 10 bases in between.

This clone was picked up one time. The chain recombines TRBV2 with TRBJ1-1; 8 nucleotides match TRBD1. CDR1 is SNHLY and CDR2 is FYNNEI in the germline V gene. The length of the CDR3 is 15 residues. Trimming took 6 bases from V and 3 from J; bases not matched to a gene: 9. The CDR3 reads CASRVDRGRDTEAFF. As DNA, the CDR3 is TGTGCCAGCAGGGTCGACAGGGGCCGGGACACTGAAGCTTTCTTT.

The J gene is TRBJ2-1, the V gene TRBV7-2; 10 nucleotides agree with TRBD2. The germline gives CDR1 SGHTA, CDR2 FQGNSA. The V gene end was trimmed by 6 bases and the J gene end by 4 bases; junction bases not matched to a gene: 3. The CDR3 runs 14 residues. The CDR3 loop reads CASRLAGIYNEQFF. The CDR3 coding sequence is TGTGCCAGCAGACTAGCGGGGATTTACAATGAGCAGTTCTTC.

This chain uses TRBV6-2 or TRBV6-3 with TRBJ2-1; perhaps TRBD2 as D (7 bases). The CDR3 runs 16 residues. Looked up from germline, CDR1 is MNHEY and CDR2 is SVGEGT. V lost 6 bases, J lost 3 bases, and 18 bases lay in between. The CDR3 protein is CASSHWGGAHYNEQFF. The CDR3 nucleotides are TGTGCCAGCAGCCACTGGGGGGGGGCGCACTACAATGAGCAGTTCTTC.

The chain recombines TRBV5-1 with TRBJ2-7; 9 nucleotides agree with TRBD2. This CDR3 spans 16 amino acids. With V trimmed by 0 bases and J by 3 bases, 7 bases remained unmatched. The V gene's germline CDR1 is SGHRS and CDR2 YFSETQ. This CDR3 is CASSLVAGANGYEQYF. The CDR3, as DNA: TGCGCCAGCAGCTTGGTAGCGGGGGCGAATGGCTACGAGCAGTACTTC.

The chain links TRBV6-5 to TRBJ1-1, with D uncertain. V gave up 4 bases and J gave up 3 bases, with 12 bases separating them. CDR3 size: 14 residues. Looked up from germline, CDR1 is MNHEY and CDR2 is SVGAGI. In DNA, the CDR3 is TGTGCCAGCAGTTCTTATATGAGGGACACTGAAGCTTTCTTT. It specifies CASSSYMRDTEAFF.

V and J are TRBV7-8 and TRBJ1-2; TRBD1 aligns across 7 bases. V gave up 0 bases and J gave up 4 bases; unmatched junction bases: 5. CDR1 is SGHVS and CDR2 is FQNEAQ in the germline V gene. The CDR3 has 15 amino acids. The CDR3 DNA reads TGTGCCAGCAGCTTAGCGGGGGCAGGGGGCTATGGCTACACCTTC. It yields the protein CASSLAGAGGYGYTF. The whole variable domain, remainder taken from reference TRBV7-8 and TRBJ1-2, is GAGVSQSPRYKVAKRGQDVALRCDPISGHVSLFWYQQALGQGPEFLTYFQNEAQLDKSGLPSDRFFAERPEGSVSTLKIQRTQQEDSAVYLCASSLAGAGGYGYTFGSGTRLTVV.

The chain recombines TRBV30 with TRBJ1-4, with a possible D match to TRBD1 (6 bases). Germline lookup yields CDR1 GTSNPN and CDR2 SVGIG (reference sequence). Trimming took 0 bases from V and 5 from J, leaving 13 bases between them. There are 15 residues in the CDR3. CDR3 sequence reads: CAWSVRGHPNEKLFF. The CDR3, as DNA: TGTGCCTGGAGTGTACGGGGACACCCAAATGAAAAACTGTTTTTT.

The chain couples TRBV19 to TRBJ1-5; 10 nucleotides align to TRBD1. The V segment lost 9 bases and the J segment 7 bases; nucleotides outside the gene matches: 15. Germline CDR1 and CDR2: LNHDA and SQIVND (reference sequence). The CDR3 is made up of 16 amino acids. The CDR3 sequence: CASGGRDRGLLQPQHF. DNA of the CDR3: TGTGCCAGCGGGGGGAGAGACAGGGGGCTTTTACAGCCCCAGCATTTT.

The chain joins TRBV24-1 to TRBJ2-3; 9 nucleotides align to TRBD1. CDR3 length: 17 residues. Germline values: CDR1 KGHDR, CDR2 SFDVKD. Losses at the gene ends were 4 bases for V and 2 bases for J; bases not matched to a gene: 9. The CDR3 DNA is TGTGCCACCAGTGACCCCGCGACAGGGGGTTTCACAGATACGCAGTATTTT. Its protein product is CATSDPATGGFTDTQYF.

This CDR3 reads CASAPGQAYGYTF. The CDR3 DNA is TGTGCCAGCGCGCCGGGACAAGCCTATGGCTACACCTTC. This chain joins TRBV6-6 and TRBJ1-2; the D gene is possibly TRBD1 (6 bases). This CDR3 has 13 residues. Germline V CDR1 and CDR2: MNHNY, SVGAGI (reference sequence). V was trimmed by 8 bases and J by 4 bases, leaving 14 bases between them.

The CDR3 loop is CASSLDRRSSPLHF. The CDR3 DNA is TGTGCCAGCAGCTTGGACAGGAGATCTTCACCCCTCCACTTT. The chain uses TRBV5-4 and TRBJ1-6; possible D gene TRBD1, 5 bases. The CDR3 is 14 amino acids. Trimming left V 0 bases short and J 9 bases short, with 10 bases between. CDR1 and CDR2 (germline): SGHNT, YYREEE (reference sequence).

The table lists this clone with a few counts. This chain connects TRBV19 to TRBJ1-5; no clear D gene. The CDR3 is 12 residues long. Germline V gives CDR1 LNHDA, CDR2 SQIVND (reference sequence). V was pared by 5 bases and J by 4 bases, with 6 bases between. CDR3: CASSWENQPQHF. The CDR3 region has the DNA TGTGCCAGTAGTTGGGAGAATCAGCCCCAGCATTTT.

CDR3: CASSPGTSGGPIDEQFF. DNA of the CDR3: TGTGCCAGCTCACCAGGGACTAGCGGGGGGCCCATCGATGAGCAGTTCTTC. The chain is built from TRBV18 and TRBJ2-1, with 15 bases identical to TRBD2. With 2 bases clipped from V and 8 bases from J, the junction kept 7 bases outside the gene matches. The CDR3 extends over 17 amino acids. The germline CDR1 and CDR2 sequences are KGHSH and LQKENI.

This clone was counted only a few times. The rearrangement uses TRBV27 and TRBJ1-5; TRBD1 agrees at 7 bases. This CDR3 has 15 amino acids. In germline, CDR1 is MNHEY, CDR2 SMNVEV (reference sequence). V was clipped by 3 bases and J by 1 base; unmatched bases: 3. The CDR3 here is CASSFDRVSNQPQHF. The CDR3 DNA follows: TGTGCCAGCAGTTTCGACAGGGTGAGCAATCAGCCCCAGCATTTT.

J is TRBJ2-1 and V is TRBV16, with TRBD1 matching over 9 bases. J gave up 4 bases and V 4 bases, and 8 bases lay outside the gene matches. CDR1 KGHSY and CDR2 FQNENV come from the germline V gene. The length of the CDR3 is 16 residues. The CDR3 loop reads CASSLRDRALYNEQFF. The CDR3 nucleotides are TGTGCCAGCAGCCTTAGGGACAGGGCTTTGTACAATGAGCAGTTCTTC.

The rearrangement uses TRBV10-1 and TRBJ2-3, with 9 bases aligning to TRBD2. CDR3 size: 15 residues. In germline, CDR1 is WNHNN, CDR2 SYGVQD (reference sequence). Trimming at V came to 6 bases and at J to 2 bases, leaving 6 bases not matched to a gene. CDR3 residues: CASRCSGGFTDTQYF. The DNA of the CDR3 is TGCGCCAGCAGGTGTAGCGGGGGTTTCACAGATACGCAGTATTTT.

The rearrangement uses TRBV11-2 and TRBJ1-2; a weak D match, TRBD1 (5 bases). The CDR3 consists of 14 residues. Germline values: CDR1 SGHAT, CDR2 FQNNGV. V lost 1 base to trimming and J lost 8 bases, with 14 bases between them. CDR3 sequence reads: CASSLVPGLGGYTF. The CDR3 coding sequence is TGTGCCAGCAGCTTAGTACCGGGACTCGGGGGCTACACCTTC.

The chain combines TRBV10-2 with TRBJ2-1; TRBD1 agrees at 8 bases. CDR3 size: 13 residues. CDR1 and CDR2 (germline): WSHSY, SAAADI. V lost 9 bases and J lost 6; bases outside the gene matches: 7. CDR3 nucleotide sequence: TGCGCCAGATCACAGGGGGTGGGCAATGAGCAGTTCTTC. It yields the protein CARSQGVGNEQFF.

The chain carries TRBV3-1 (or the pseudogene TRBV3-2) and TRBJ1-1, with D tentatively TRBD1 (5 bases). Trimming removed 1 base at V and 1 base at J, with 13 bases between. This CDR3 region has 16 residues. The germline gives CDR1 LGHDT, CDR2 YNNKEL (reference sequence). The CDR3 reads CASSQVSGPQNTEAFF. The CDR3 bases are TGTGCCAGCAGCCAAGTCTCAGGGCCTCAGAACACTGAAGCTTTCTTT.

This chain links TRBV9 with TRBJ1-3; D might be TRBD1 (6 bases). Trimming took 1 base from V and 0 from J, leaving 11 bases between them. CDR1 and CDR2 from the germline V gene are SGDLS and YYNGEE. The CDR3 has 16 amino acids. The CDR3 loop reads CASSVSGAPSGNTIYF. CDR3 coding DNA: TGTGCCAGCAGCGTATCAGGGGCGCCCTCTGGAAACACCATATATTTT.

The chain combines TRBV6-2 or TRBV6-3 with TRBJ1-5; TRBD1 matches 7 bases. The CDR3 totals 18 residues. Germline CDR1 MNHEY, CDR2 SVGEGT. After removal of 2 bases from V and 0 bases from J, the junction contained 10 bases not matched to a gene. The chain's CDR3 is CASSYDVVRGLSNQPQHF. CDR3 bases: TGTGCCAGCAGTTACGACGTCGTGAGGGGGCTTAGCAATCAGCCCCAGCATTTT.

CDR3 nucleotide sequence: TGTGCCAGCTCACCCAATGCCGGGTTCGATACGCAGTATTTT. This gives the protein CASSPNAGFDTQYF. The rearrangement joins TRBV18 to TRBJ2-3; D unclear. With 3 bases removed from V and 6 bases from J, the gap between germline ends came to 13 bases. This CDR3 is built from 14 residues. Germline loops: CDR1 KGHSH, CDR2 LQKENI.

The gene calls are TRBV9 and TRBJ2-7; possible D gene TRBD1, 5 bases. V gave up 0 bases and J gave up 4 bases, with 11 bases separating them. This CDR3 spans 14 amino acids. Germline loops: CDR1 SGDLS, CDR2 YYNGEE. The CDR3 reads CASSVAGPGYEQYF. The CDR3 coding sequence is TGTGCCAGCAGCGTAGCAGGGCCTGGGTACGAGCAGTACTTC. Full variable domain (rest looked up from reference TRBV9 and TRBJ2-7): DSGVTQTPKHLITATGQRVTLRCSPRSGDLSVYWYQQSLDQGLQFLIQYYNGEERAKGNILERFSAQQFPDLHSELNLSSLELGDSALYFCASSVAGPGYEQYFGPGTRLTVT.